These T cell receptor beta chains were read from a single sample in a study of cytomegalovirus exposure and HLA in healthy donors. Assay used: immunoSEQ multiplex PCR; TCRdb lists only in-frame clones, some missing. The sample lists some 57,000 clones, around 50% occurring once. The sequencing sample was made of PBMCs. The receptors derive from a human donor in good health. Each CDR3 is given with its conserved first and last residue. A D gene is named only where the DNA matches it firmly. Only some rows state a clone size, as once, few, many or a class for expanded clones.

v_gene	j_gene	len	d_gene	abundance	CDR3nt	CDR3aa
TRBV10-1	TRBJ1-3	17	.	.	TGCGCCAGCAGTTCCGATTGGGGGCTGACTCCTGGAAACACCATATATTTT	CASSSDWGLTPGNTIYF
TRBV7-9	TRBJ2-7	14	TRBD1	.	TGTGCCAGCAGCTTTGGACAGGGTGATGAAGAGCAGTACTTC	CASSFGQGDEEQYF
TRBV5-6	TRBJ1-6	13	TRBD1	.	TGTGCCAGCAGTGACCGACAGGGGAGACCCCTCCACTTT	CASSDRQGRPLHF
TRBV6-5	TRBJ1-5	15	TRBD1	.	TGTGCCAGCAGATATTCGACAGGGTCAAATCAGCCCCAGCATTTT	CASRYSTGSNQPQHF
TRBV4-2	TRBJ2-1	15	TRBD2	.	TGTGCCAGCAGCCCCTCCACGGGGGGGCTAAATGAGCAGTTCTTC	CASSPSTGGLNEQFF
TRBV4-3	TRBJ2-3	16	TRBD1	once	TGCGCCAGCAGCCTCCGGACAGGTCAAAACACAGATACGCAGTATTTT	CASSLRTGQNTDTQYF
TRBV4-3	TRBJ1-1	15	.	.	TGCGCCAGCAGCCAAGACGGGGGGCTGAACACTGAAGCTTTCTTT	CASSQDGGLNTEAFF
TRBV5-1	TRBJ2-3	16	TRBD1	few	TGCGCCAGCAGCCCGCCCGGGGGACAGGGCACAGATACGCAGTATTTT	CASSPPGGQGTDTQYF
TRBV19	TRBJ1-5	17	TRBD1	.	TGTGCCAGTAGTATATCGGGGACAGTTTGGGGCAATCAGCCCCAGCATTTT	CASSISGTVWGNQPQHF
TRBV7-3	TRBJ1-2	14	.	few	TGTGCCAGCAGCGGGTCCCAGGGAACTCATGGCTACACCTTC	CASSGSQGTHGYTF
TRBV27	TRBJ2-7	13	.	.	TGTGCCAGCAGCAGCGACGGTTCCTACGAGCAGTACTTC	CASSSDGSYEQYF
TRBV27	TRBJ2-7	17	TRBD1	.	TGTGCCAGCAGTTCCACACCCCCCTCGACAGGGCGAAGCGAGCAGTACTTC	CASSSTPPSTGRSEQYF
TRBV6-5	TRBJ2-7	14	TRBD2	.	TGTGCCAGCAGTCGCGGGGGTGTCGCCTACGAGCAGTACTTC	CASSRGGVAYEQYF
TRBV5-1	TRBJ2-6	16	.	.	TGCGCCAGCAGCAAGGGAGGTAGTACTGGGGCCAACGTCCTGACTTTC	CASSKGGSTGANVLTF
TRBV5-6	TRBJ2-7	14	.	.	TGTGCCAGCAGCTTGGGGCAGGGTTCCAGCGAGCAGTACTTC	CASSLGQGSSEQYF
TRBV7-2	TRBJ1-4	15	.	.	TGTGCCAGCAGCTTATTAGGGGAAACTAAAGAAAAACTGTTTTTT	CASSLLGETKEKLFF
TRBV29-1	TRBJ1-1	13	TRBD1	.	TGCAGCGGGAGGGGGACAGGGTCCCGGGGGGCTTTCTTT	CSGRGTGSRGAFF
TRBV7-9	TRBJ2-1	12	.	.	TGTTCCAGCAGCTCGCCCGGGATGGAGCAGTTCTTC	CSSSSPGMEQFF
TRBV30	TRBJ1-3	13	.	.	TGTGCCTCTATTCCGTACTCTGGAAACACCATATATTTT	CASIPYSGNTIYF
TRBV27	TRBJ1-1	13	.	.	TGTGCCAGCAGGGGCGGGCTGGGAACTGAAGCTTTCTTT	CASRGGLGTEAFF
TRBV4-1	TRBJ1-1	17	.	.	TGCGCCAGCAGCCTTTATCCACGGGGACATAGTGCCCCTGAAGCTTTCTTT	CASSLYPRGHSAPEAFF
TRBV30	TRBJ2-7	16	TRBD1	.	TGTGCCTGGAGTGTAGGCGTTGGACAGGGGTTGAACGAGCAGTACTTC	CAWSVGVGQGLNEQYF
TRBV5-4	TRBJ2-1	19	TRBD2	.	TGTGCCAGCAGCCAAGGGAATAGCGGGGGTTGGAGCTCCTACAATGAGCAGTTCTTC	CASSQGNSGGWSSYNEQFF
TRBV6-5	TRBJ1-1	14	.	.	TGTGCCAGCAGTTATTTTGGGCCGAACACTGAAGCTTTCTTT	CASSYFGPNTEAFF
TRBV7-7	TRBJ2-2	14	.	.	TGTGCTAGCAGCAGGAGGGGCAACACCGGGGAGCTGTTTTTT	CASSRRGNTGELFF
TRBV5-4	TRBJ2-3	18	TRBD2	few	TGTGCCAGCAGCTTTCTAGCGGGGATCTTATTAAGCACAGATACGCAGTATTTT	CASSFLAGILLSTDTQYF
TRBV5-1	TRBJ2-3	15	.	.	TGCGCCAGCAGCTTCGTACCGACTAGCACAGATACGCAGTATTTT	CASSFVPTSTDTQYF
TRBV11-2	TRBJ1-2	17	TRBD1	.	TGTGCCAGCAGCCCGGGAACAGGGGGCTCGTATCTCTATGGCTACACCTTC	CASSPGTGGSYLYGYTF
TRBV11-2	TRBJ2-1	16	TRBD1	.	TGTGCCAGCAGCCAGATTGACAGGGGCACCATGGATGAGCAGTTCTTC	CASSQIDRGTMDEQFF
TRBV7-6	TRBJ1-6	13	.	.	TGTGCCAGCAGCTTACAGGGGAATTCACCCCTCCACTTT	CASSLQGNSPLHF
TRBV30	TRBJ2-1	15	TRBD2	few	TGTGCCTGGAGCCGGCGGGGGAGCTCCTACAATGAGCAGTTCTTC	CAWSRRGSSYNEQFF
TRBV6-5	TRBJ2-1	15	TRBD1	.	TGTGCCAGCAGTTCCGGGACAGGGTTCACCAATGAGCAGTTCTTC	CASSSGTGFTNEQFF
TRBV27	TRBJ1-6	13	TRBD1	.	TGTGCCAGCAGGGGACAGGGGAGGTTTTTCCTCCACTTT	CASRGQGRFFLHF
TRBV5-4	TRBJ2-5	12	.	.	TGTGCCAGCAGCCCTGGCTCGGAGACCCAGTACTTC	CASSPGSETQYF
TRBV27	TRBJ1-5	14	.	.	TGTGCCAGCAGTCCGGACACCCGAAAGCAGCCCCAGCATTTT	CASSPDTRKQPQHF
TRBV27	TRBJ2-7	13	.	.	TGTGCCAGCAGTTCGAGCCTCACCTACGAGCAGTACTTC	CASSSSLTYEQYF
TRBV28	TRBJ1-4	15	TRBD1	.	TGTGCCAGCAGTTCCTCGGGACAGTCTAATGAAAAACTGTTTTTT	CASSSSGQSNEKLFF
TRBV2	TRBJ2-3	15	.	.	TGTGCCAGCAGCCAAAGGGGCGGTAGCACAGATACGCAGTATTTT	CASSQRGGSTDTQYF
TRBV13	TRBJ2-1	14	.	.	TGTGCCAGCGGCGGGGGCTGGGGAGGGAATGAGCAGTTCTTC	CASGGGWGGNEQFF
TRBV7-6	TRBJ2-1	16	TRBD2	.	TGTGCCAGCAGCAACTCCCCCGGGACTAGCCTAAATGAGCAGTTCTTC	CASSNSPGTSLNEQFF
TRBV29-1	TRBJ2-5	12	.	.	TGCAGCGTGGCTAGAGTTCAAGAGACCCAGTACTTC	CSVARVQETQYF
TRBV2	TRBJ2-1	11	.	.	TGTGCCAGCGGGGGGATTAATGAGCAGTTCTTC	CASGGINEQFF
TRBV6-5	TRBJ2-7	15	TRBD2	.	TGTGCCAGCAGGACGACTAGCGGGGGGCCGTACGAGCAGTACTTC	CASRTTSGGPYEQYF
TRBV4-3	TRBJ2-7	13	.	.	TGCGCCAGCAGCCAAGAAGGGGCGAGCGAGCAGTACTTC	CASSQEGASEQYF
TRBV29-1	TRBJ2-7	13	.	.	TGCAGCGTGCGACCCTCAGGGGGGTACGAGCAGTACTTC	CSVRPSGGYEQYF
TRBV5-6	TRBJ1-1	12	.	few	TGTGCCAGCAGCTCAGGGGTGAGTGAAGCTTTCTTT	CASSSGVSEAFF
TRBV27	TRBJ2-7	16	.	.	TGTGCCAGCAGTCCATTCGCGGCGGGGAACTCCTACGAGCAGTACTTC	CASSPFAAGNSYEQYF
TRBV4-2	TRBJ2-1	14	.	.	TGTGCCAGCAGCCAACGTTCAGGTTACAATGAGCAGTTCTTC	CASSQRSGYNEQFF
TRBV29-1	TRBJ1-2	14	TRBD1	.	TGCAGCGTTGAAGATCCGGACAGGGGGCTAGGCTACACCTTC	CSVEDPDRGLGYTF
TRBV18	TRBJ2-3	15	TRBD1	few	TGTGCCAGCTCCCCTAGGACAGGTTCAACAGATACGCAGTATTTT	CASSPRTGSTDTQYF
TRBV7-9	TRBJ1-4	13	.	.	TGTGCCAGCGAGGGGGGGGGAGGGGAAAAACTGTTTTTT	CASEGGGGEKLFF
TRBV9	TRBJ2-2	14	.	.	TGTGCCAGCAGCGTTTCAGCGAACACCGGGGAGCTGTTTTTT	CASSVSANTGELFF
TRBV9	TRBJ2-5	16	TRBD2	.	TGTGCCAGCAGCGTAGGGGCTAGCGGGGGGGCGGAGACCCAGTACTTC	CASSVGASGGAETQYF